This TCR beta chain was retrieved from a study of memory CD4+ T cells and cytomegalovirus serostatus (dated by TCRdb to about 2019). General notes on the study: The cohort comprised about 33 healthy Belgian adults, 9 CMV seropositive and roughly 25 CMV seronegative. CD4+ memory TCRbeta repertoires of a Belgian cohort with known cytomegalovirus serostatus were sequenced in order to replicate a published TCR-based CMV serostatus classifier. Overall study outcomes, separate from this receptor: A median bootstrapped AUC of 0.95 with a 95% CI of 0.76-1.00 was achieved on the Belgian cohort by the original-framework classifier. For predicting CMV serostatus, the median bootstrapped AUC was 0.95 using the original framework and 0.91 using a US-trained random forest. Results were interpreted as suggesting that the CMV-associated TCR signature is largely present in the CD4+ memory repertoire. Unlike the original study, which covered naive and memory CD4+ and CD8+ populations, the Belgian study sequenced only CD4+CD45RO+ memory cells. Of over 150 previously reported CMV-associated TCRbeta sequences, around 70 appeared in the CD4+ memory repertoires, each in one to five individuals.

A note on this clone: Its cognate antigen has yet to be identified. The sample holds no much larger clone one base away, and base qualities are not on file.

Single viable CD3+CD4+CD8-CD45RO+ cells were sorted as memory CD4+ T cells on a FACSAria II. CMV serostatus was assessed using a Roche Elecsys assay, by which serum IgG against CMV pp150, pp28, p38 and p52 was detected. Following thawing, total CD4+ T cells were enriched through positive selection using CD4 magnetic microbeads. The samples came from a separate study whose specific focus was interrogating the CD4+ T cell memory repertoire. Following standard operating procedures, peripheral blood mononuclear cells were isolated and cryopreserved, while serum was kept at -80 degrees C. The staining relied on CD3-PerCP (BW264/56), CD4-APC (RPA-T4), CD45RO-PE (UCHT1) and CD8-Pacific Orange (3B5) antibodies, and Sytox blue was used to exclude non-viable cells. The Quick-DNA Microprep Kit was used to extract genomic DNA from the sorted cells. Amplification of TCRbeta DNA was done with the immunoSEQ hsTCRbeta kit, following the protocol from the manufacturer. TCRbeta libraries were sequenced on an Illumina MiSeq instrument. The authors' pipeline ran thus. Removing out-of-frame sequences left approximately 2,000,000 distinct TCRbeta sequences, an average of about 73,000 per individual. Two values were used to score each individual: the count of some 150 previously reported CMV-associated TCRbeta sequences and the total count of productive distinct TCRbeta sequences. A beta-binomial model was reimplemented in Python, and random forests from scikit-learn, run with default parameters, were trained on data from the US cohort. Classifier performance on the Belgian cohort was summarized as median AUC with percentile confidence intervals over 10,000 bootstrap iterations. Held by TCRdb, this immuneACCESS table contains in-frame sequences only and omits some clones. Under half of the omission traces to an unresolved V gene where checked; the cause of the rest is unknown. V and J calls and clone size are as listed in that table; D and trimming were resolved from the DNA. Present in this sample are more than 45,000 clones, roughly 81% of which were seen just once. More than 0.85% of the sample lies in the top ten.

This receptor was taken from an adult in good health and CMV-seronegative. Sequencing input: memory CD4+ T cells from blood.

The CDR3 reads as follows: CASSLTGGAGGYEQYF. The nucleotide sequence reads TGTGCCAGCAGCCTAACAGGGGGCGCAGGTGGCTACGAGCAGTACTTC. The chain joins TRBV11-3 to TRBJ2-7; 9 bases in the middle match TRBD1. V is pruned by 5 bases and J by 3 bases, leaving 11 bases of the junction without a gene match. Including cysteine and phenylalanine, the CDR3 has 16 amino acids. Just CDR3 DNA is preserved here, 48 bases in frame from base 1. CDR1 and CDR2, looked up from the germline V gene, are SGHNT and YENEEA.